The 10 T cell receptor beta chains below come from one sample, sequenced in a study of spatial heterogeneity in lung cancer. Study results and limitations: In tumors, expanded intratumoral alpha and beta TCR counts tracked mutation counts.

These receptors lack a known antigen. Using its own MiXCR run on the 5' RACE reads, TCRdb lists one record per CDR3 protein. The repertoire holds 9,500 or so distinct CDR3 sequences, with roughly 12% as singletons. The time point denotes: sample taken at primary tumor resection. Sequencing was performed on lung tumor tissue, taken at surgery. Receptors were obtained from a male donor with early-stage non-small cell lung cancer.

The chain carries TRBV6-2 or TRBV6-3 and TRBJ1-5; 10 bases match TRBD1. CDR3 length equals 18 residues. V lost 6 bases, J lost 0 bases, and 11 bases stayed unmatched. The V gene's germline CDR1 is MNHEY and CDR2 SVGEGT. The CDR3: CASRPGTGATYSNQPQHF. In DNA, the CDR3 is TGTGCCAGCAGGCCCGGGACAGGGGCCACTTATAGCAATCAGCCCCAGCATTTT.

This clonotype was observed many times. This chain uses TRBV5-1 with TRBJ1-1; D gene ambiguous. Looked up from germline, CDR1 is SGHRS and CDR2 is YFSETQ. The CDR3 runs to 17 residues. V was pared by 3 bases and J by 2 bases, with 20 bases between. DNA of the CDR3: TGCGCCAGCAGCTCCCCATCATATAAGGAGCATAACACTGAAGCTTTCTTT. Its protein is CASSSPSYKEHNTEAFF.

The rearrangement links TRBV10-2 to TRBJ1-1, with 7 bases fitting TRBD1. There are 18 residues in the CDR3. The germline V gene has CDR1 WSHSY and CDR2 SAAADI. V lost 5 bases and J lost 3; bases outside the gene matches: 18. The DNA of the CDR3 is TGCGCCAGCAGTAGCATCGGGACAGACCAATTACTTCACACTGAAGCTTTCTTT. It codes for CASSSIGTDQLLHTEAFF.

This clonotype is labeled as medium-sized (0.01 to 0.1%). J is TRBJ2-7 and V is TRBV5-1; 9 positions agree with TRBD2. After removal of 5 bases from V and 6 bases from J, the junction contained 6 bases not matched to a gene. Germline lookup yields CDR1 SGHRS and CDR2 YFSETQ. The CDR3 is made up of 13 amino acids. In DNA, the CDR3 is TGCGCCAGCAGTCTAGCGGGAAAAAGCGAGCAGTACTTC. Protein: CASSLAGKSEQYF.

This chain uses TRBV7-6 with TRBJ2-2; D is unclear. This CDR3 is 17 amino acids long. V gave up 5 bases and J gave up 0 bases, with 16 bases separating them. Germline loops: CDR1 SGHVS, CDR2 FNYEAQ. The CDR3 bases are TGTGCCAGCAGCGTATCAGGTCACACCTCGAACACCGGGGAGCTGTTTTTT. Its translation: CASSVSGHTSNTGELFF.

In its sample, this clonotype ranks as medium-sized. V gene TRBV12-3 or TRBV12-4 combines with J gene TRBJ1-2; no clear D gene. The CDR3 loop spans 11 amino acids. Trimming shortened V by 1 base and J by 7 bases, and 4 bases separated the two germline ends. The chain's CDR3 is CASSLGGGYTF. CDR3 bases: TGTGCCAGCAGTTTAGGTGGTGGCTACACCTTC.

This chain connects TRBV29-1 to TRBJ2-1; D possibly corresponds to TRBD1 (5 bases). The CDR3 totals 14 residues. V was trimmed by 7 bases and J by 4 bases, leaving 17 bases between them. From germline, CDR1 is SQVTM and CDR2 ANQGSEA. For the CDR3, the DNA is TGCAGCGCCTCCGACAGAGATGCTTACAATGAGCAGTTCTTC. It codes for CSASDRDAYNEQFF.

In this sample, this clonotype turned up many times. The gene calls are TRBV6-5 and TRBJ1-2; D may be TRBD1 (6 bases). CDR1 is MNHEY and CDR2 is SVGAGI in the germline V gene. Trimming cost V 8 bases and J 5 bases, with 12 bases left between them. CDR3 size: 12 residues. CDR3 protein: CASQTGNYGYTF. Here the CDR3 DNA reads TGTGCCAGCCAGACAGGAAATTATGGCTACACCTTC.

The sample holds many counts of this clonotype. The CDR3 here is CASSQTSSSYNEQFF. CDR3 DNA sequence: TGTGCCAGCAGCCAGACTTCGAGCTCCTACAATGAGCAGTTCTTC. The chain recombines TRBV7-2 with TRBJ2-1; D is unclear. In germline, CDR1 is SGHTA, CDR2 FQGNSA. V lost 5 bases and J lost 0, with 11 bases in between. The CDR3 totals 15 residues.

This clonotype was recorded many times. The V gene is TRBV5-6, the J gene TRBJ1-4, with 8 bases lining up with TRBD1. J gave up 1 base and V 2 bases, and 7 bases lay outside the gene matches. The germline V gene has CDR1 SGHDT and CDR2 YYEEEE. This CDR3 is built from 17 residues. CDR3 sequence: CASSLGTGSGTNEKLFF. CDR3 coding DNA: TGTGCCAGCAGCTTAGGGACAGGCAGTGGAACTAATGAAAAACTGTTTTTT.